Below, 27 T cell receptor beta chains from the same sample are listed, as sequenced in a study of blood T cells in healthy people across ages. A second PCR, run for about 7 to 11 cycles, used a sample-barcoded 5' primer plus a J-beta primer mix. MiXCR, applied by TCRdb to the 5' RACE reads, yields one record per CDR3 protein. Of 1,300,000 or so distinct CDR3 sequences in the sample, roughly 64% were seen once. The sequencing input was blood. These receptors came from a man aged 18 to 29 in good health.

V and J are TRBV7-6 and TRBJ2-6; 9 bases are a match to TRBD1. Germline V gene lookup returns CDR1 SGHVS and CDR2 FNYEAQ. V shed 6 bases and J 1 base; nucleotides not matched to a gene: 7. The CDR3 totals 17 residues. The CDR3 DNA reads TGTGCCAGCAGTTCTACAGGGGGCTTTTCTGGGGCCAACGTCCTGACTTTC. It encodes CASSSTGGFSGANVLTF.

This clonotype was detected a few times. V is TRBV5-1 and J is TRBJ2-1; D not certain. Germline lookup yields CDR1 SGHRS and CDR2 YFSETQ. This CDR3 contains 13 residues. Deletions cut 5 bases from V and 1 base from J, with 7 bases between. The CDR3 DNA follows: TGCGCCAGCAGGGGGTATTCCTACAATGAGCAGTTCTTC. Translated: CASRGYSYNEQFF.

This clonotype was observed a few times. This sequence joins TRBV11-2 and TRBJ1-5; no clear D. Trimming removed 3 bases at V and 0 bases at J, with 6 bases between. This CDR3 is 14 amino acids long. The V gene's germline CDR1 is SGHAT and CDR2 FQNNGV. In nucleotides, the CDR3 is TGTGCCAGCAGCTTGAGGGCTAGCAATCAGCCCCAGCATTTT. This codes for CASSLRASNQPQHF. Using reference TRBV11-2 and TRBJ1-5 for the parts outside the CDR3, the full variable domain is EAGVAQSPRYKIIEKRQSVAFWCNPISGHATLYWYQQILGQGPKLLIQFQNNGVVDDSQLPKDRFSAERLKGVDSTLKIQPAKLEDSAVYLCASSLRASNQPQHFGDGTRLSIL.

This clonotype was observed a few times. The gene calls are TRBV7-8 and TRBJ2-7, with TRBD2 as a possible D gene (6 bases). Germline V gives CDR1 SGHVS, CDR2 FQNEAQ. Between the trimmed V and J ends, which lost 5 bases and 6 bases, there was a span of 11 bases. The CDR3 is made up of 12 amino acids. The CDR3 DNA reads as TGTGCCAGCAGCGCTGGGACTTCCGAGCAGTACTTC. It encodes CASSAGTSEQYF.

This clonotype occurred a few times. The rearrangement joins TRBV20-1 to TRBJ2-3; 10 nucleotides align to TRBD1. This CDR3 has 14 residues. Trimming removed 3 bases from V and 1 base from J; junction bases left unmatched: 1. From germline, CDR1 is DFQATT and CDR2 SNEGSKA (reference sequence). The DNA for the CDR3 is TGCAGTGCTAGGACAGGGGGCGGCACAGATACGCAGTATTTT. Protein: CSARTGGGTDTQYF.

The CDR3 sequence: CASSLAGWYNEQFF. In DNA, the CDR3 is TGTGCCAGCAGTCTAGCGGGGTGGTACAATGAGCAGTTCTTC. This sequence joins TRBV6-5 and TRBJ2-1; TRBD2 matches at 9 bases. The V gene's germline CDR1 is MNHEY and CDR2 SVGAGI. CDR3 size: 14 residues. V lost 5 bases and J lost 4; bases outside the gene matches: 3.

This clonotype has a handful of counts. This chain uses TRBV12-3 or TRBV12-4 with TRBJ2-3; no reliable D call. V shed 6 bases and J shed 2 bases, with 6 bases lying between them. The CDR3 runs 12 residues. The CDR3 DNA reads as TGTGCCAGCAGCCGCTTCACAGATACGCAGTATTTT. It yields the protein CASSRFTDTQYF.

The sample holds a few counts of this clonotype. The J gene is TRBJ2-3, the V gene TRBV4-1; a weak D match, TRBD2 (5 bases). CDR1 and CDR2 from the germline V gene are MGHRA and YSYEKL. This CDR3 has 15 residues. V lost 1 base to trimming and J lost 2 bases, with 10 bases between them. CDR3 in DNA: TGCGCCAGCAGCCAAGTACCGGGGTTCACAGATACGCAGTATTTT. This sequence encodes CASSQVPGFTDTQYF.

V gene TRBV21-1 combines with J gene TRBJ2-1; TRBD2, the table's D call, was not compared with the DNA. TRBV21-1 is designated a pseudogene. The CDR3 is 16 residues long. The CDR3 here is CASSKGPSGPYNEQFF. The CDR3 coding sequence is TGTGCCAGCAGCAAAGGGCCTAGCGGGCCTTACAATGAGCAGTTCTTC.

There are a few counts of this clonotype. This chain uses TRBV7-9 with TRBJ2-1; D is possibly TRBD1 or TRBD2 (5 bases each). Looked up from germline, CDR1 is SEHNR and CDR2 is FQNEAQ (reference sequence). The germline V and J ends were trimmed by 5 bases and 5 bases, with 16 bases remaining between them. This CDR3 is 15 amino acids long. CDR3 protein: CASSPVVGAHNEQFF. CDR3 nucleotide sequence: TGTGCCAGCAGCCCAGTTGTCGGGGCCCACAATGAGCAGTTCTTC.

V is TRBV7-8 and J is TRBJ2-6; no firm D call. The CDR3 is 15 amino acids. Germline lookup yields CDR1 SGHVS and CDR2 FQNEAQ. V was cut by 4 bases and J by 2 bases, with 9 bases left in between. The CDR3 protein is CASSSMGAGANVLTF. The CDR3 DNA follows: TGTGCCAGCAGCTCAATGGGCGCTGGGGCCAACGTCCTGACTTTC.

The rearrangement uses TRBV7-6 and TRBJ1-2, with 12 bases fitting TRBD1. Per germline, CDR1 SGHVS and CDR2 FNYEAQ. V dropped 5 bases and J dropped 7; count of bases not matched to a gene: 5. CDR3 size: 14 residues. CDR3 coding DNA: TGTGCCAGCAGCCCCACGGGACAGGGGGCTGGCTACACCTTC. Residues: CASSPTGQGAGYTF.

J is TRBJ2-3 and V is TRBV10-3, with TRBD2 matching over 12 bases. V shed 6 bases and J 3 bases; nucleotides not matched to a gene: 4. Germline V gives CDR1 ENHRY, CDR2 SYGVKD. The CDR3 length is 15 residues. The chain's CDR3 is CAISEGLAGTDTQYF. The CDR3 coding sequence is TGTGCCATCAGCGAAGGACTAGCGGGGACAGATACGCAGTATTTT.

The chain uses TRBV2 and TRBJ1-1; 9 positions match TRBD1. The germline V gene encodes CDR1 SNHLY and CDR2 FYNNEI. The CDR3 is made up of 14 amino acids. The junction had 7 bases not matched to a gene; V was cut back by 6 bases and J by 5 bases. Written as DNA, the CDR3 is TGTGCCAGCAGGCGGACAGGGGCCACTACTGAAGCTTTCTTT. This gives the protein CASRRTGATTEAFF.

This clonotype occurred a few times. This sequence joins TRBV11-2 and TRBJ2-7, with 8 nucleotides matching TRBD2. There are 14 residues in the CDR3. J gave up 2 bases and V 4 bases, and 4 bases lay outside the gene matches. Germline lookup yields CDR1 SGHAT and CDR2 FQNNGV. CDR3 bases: TGTGCCAGCAGCTCCGTAGCGGGGCCCTACGAGCAGTACTTC. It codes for CASSSVAGPYEQYF. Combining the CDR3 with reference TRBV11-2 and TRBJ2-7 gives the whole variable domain EAGVAQSPRYKIIEKRQSVAFWCNPISGHATLYWYQQILGQGPKLLIQFQNNGVVDDSQLPKDRFSAERLKGVDSTLKIQPAKLEDSAVYLCASSSVAGPYEQYFGPGTRLTVT.

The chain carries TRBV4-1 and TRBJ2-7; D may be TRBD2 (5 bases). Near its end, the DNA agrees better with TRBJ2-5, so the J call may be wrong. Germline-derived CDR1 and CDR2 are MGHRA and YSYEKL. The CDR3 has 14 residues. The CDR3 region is CASSRSRGVQTQYF. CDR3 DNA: TGCGCCAGCAGCAGGTCACGGGGTGTACAGACCCAGTACTTC.

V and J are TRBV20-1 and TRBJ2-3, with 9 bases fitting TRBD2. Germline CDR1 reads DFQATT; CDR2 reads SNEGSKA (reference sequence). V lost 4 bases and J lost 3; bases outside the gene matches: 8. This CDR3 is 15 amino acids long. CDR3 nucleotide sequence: TGCAGTGCTACTCAGCGGGAGGTGGGGACAGATACGCAGTATTTT. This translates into CSATQREVGTDTQYF.

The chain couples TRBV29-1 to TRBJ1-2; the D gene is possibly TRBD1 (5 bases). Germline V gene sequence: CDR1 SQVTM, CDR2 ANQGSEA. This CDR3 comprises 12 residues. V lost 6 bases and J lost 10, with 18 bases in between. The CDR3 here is CSVSITGLYYTF. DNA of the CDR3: TGCAGCGTCAGTATAACAGGCCTATACTACACCTTC. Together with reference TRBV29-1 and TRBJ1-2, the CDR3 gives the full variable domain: SAVISQKPSRDICQRGTSLTIQCQVDSQVTMMFWYRQQPGQSLTLIATANQGSEATYESGFVIDKFPISRPNLTFSTLTVSNMSPEDSSIYLCSVSITGLYYTFGSGTRLTVV.

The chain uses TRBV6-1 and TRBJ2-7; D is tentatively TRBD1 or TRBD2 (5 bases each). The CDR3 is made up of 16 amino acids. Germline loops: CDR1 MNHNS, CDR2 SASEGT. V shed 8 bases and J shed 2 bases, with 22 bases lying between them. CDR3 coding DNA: TGTGCCAGCGTCGACACGGAGGCAGGGATTGCCTACGAGCAGTACTTC. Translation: CASVDTEAGIAYEQYF.

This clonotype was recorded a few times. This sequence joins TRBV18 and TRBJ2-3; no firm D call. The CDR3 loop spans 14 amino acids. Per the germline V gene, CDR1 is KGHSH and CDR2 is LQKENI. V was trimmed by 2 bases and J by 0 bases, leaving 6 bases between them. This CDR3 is CASSPWASTDTQYF. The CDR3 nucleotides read TGTGCCAGCTCACCATGGGCTAGCACAGATACGCAGTATTTT. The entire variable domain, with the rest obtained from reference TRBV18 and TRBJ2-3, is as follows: NAGVMQNPRHLVRRRGQEARLRCSPMKGHSHVYWYRQLPEEGLKFMVYLQKENIIDESGMPKERFSAEFPKEGPSILRIQQVVRGDSAAYFCASSPWASTDTQYFGPGTRLTVL.

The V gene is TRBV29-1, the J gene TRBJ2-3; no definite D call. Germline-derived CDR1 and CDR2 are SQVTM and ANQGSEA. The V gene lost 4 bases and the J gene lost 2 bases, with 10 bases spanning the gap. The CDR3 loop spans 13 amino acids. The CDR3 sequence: CSVGGPNTDTQYF. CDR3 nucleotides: TGCAGCGTTGGAGGACCTAACACAGATACGCAGTATTTT.

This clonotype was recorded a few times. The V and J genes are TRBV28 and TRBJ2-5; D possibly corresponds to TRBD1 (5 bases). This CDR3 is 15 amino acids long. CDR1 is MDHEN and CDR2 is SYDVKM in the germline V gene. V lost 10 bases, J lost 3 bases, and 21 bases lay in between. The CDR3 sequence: CATTLDGVGEETQYF. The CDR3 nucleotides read TGTGCCACGACCTTAGATGGAGTAGGGGAAGAGACCCAGTACTTC.

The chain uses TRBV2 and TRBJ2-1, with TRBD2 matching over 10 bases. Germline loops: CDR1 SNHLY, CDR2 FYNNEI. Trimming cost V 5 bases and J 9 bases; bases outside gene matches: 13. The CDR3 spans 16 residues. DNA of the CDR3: TGTGCCAGCAGTTCAAAAGCGGGGGGGGGTGCCAGTGAGCAGTTCTTC. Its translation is CASSSKAGGGASEQFF. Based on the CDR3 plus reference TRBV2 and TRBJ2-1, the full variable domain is EPEVTQTPSHQVTQMGQEVILRCVPISNHLYFYWYRQILGQKVEFLVSFYNNEISEKSEIFDDQFSVERPDGSNFTLKIRSTKLEDSAMYFCASSSKAGGGASEQFFGPGTRLTVL.

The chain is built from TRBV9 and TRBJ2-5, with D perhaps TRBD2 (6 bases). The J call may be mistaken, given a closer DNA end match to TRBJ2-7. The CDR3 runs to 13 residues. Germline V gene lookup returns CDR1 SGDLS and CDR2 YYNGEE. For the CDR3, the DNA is TGTGCCAGCAGCGCCGGAGGGTTCTACGAGCAGTACTTC. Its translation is CASSAGGFYEQYF.

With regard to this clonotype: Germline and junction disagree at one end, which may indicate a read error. Here the CDR3 DNA reads TGCAGTGCTAGAGCCCCCACAGATGCGCAGTATTTT. As protein: CSARAPTDAQYF. V is TRBV20-1 and J is TRBJ2-3; D is uncertain. Germline lookup yields CDR1 DFQATT and CDR2 SNEGSKA (reference sequence). CDR3 size: 12 residues.

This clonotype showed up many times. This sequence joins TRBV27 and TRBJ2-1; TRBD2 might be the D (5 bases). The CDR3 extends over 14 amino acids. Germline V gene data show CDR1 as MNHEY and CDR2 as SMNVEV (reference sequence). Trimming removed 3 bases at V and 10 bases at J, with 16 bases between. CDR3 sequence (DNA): TGTGCCAGCAGTTTGAGAACAGACTATAACGAGCAGTTCTTC. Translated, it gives CASSLRTDYNEQFF.

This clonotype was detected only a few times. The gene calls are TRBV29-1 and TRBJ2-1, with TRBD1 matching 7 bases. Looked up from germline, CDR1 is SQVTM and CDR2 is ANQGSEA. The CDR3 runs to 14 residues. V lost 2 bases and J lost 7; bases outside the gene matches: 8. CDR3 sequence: CSVESDRRSNEQFF. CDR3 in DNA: TGCAGCGTTGAATCGGACAGGAGAAGTAATGAGCAGTTCTTC.